The 12 T cell receptor beta chains presented below share a single source sample, sequenced in a study of cytomegalovirus exposure and HLA in healthy donors. The PCR contained 60 Vbeta and 13 Jbeta primers. The table came from immunoSEQ multiplex PCR; TCRdb's copy has only in-frame clones and leaves some out. The table includes around 80,000 clones, 10% detected once. Sample: PBMCs. The receptors originated from a man in his fifties or sixties in good health and CMV-seropositive.

The table lists this clone with a few counts. The chain uses TRBV4-1 and TRBJ2-1, with 14 bases fitting TRBD2. Unmatched junction bases numbered 4, after V lost 0 bases and J lost 9 bases. The CDR3 contains 16 residues. CDR1 MGHRA and CDR2 YSYEKL come from the germline V gene. The CDR3 region has the DNA TGCGCCAGCAGCCAAGACGGGACTAGCGGGAGCGGTGAGCAGTTCTTC. It yields the protein CASSQDGTSGSGEQFF.

In this sample, this clone turned up a few times. The V call is TRBV7-9, the J call TRBJ2-5, with 8 bases that match TRBD1. The length of the CDR3 is 19 residues. Germline CDR1 is SEHNR and CDR2 is FQNEAQ (reference sequence). With V trimmed by 4 bases and J by 5 bases, 21 bases remained unmatched. CDR3 bases: TGTGCCAGCAGCTCACCTCGACAGGGGAACGACAAGCGCTTGGAGACCCAGTACTTC. Translation gives CASSSPRQGNDKRLETQYF.

This clone has a handful of counts. The chain couples TRBV19 to TRBJ2-5; D possibly corresponds to TRBD1 (6 bases). Germline CDR1 and CDR2: LNHDA and SQIVND (reference sequence). The CDR3 sequence is 13 residues long. V lost 6 bases, J lost 5 bases, and 13 bases lay in between. The CDR3 DNA reads as TGTGCCAGTAGGCCGGGACAAGGGGAGACCCAGTACTTC. The encoded protein is CASRPGQGETQYF. Using reference TRBV19 and TRBJ2-5 for the parts outside the CDR3, the full variable domain is DGGITQSPKYLFRKEGQNVTLSCEQNLNHDAMYWYRQDPGQGLRLIYYSQIVNDFQKGDIAEGYSVSREKKESFPLTVTSAQKNPTAFYLCASRPGQGETQYFGPGTRLLVL.

This clone was detected only a few times. V is TRBV20-1 and J is TRBJ2-7; 10 bases map to TRBD1. Germline CDR1 and CDR2: DFQATT and SNEGSKA (reference sequence). Trimming took 6 bases from V and 4 from J; bases not matched to a gene: 0. The CDR3 sequence is 11 residues long. CDR3 protein: CSAGQGYEQYV. The CDR3 DNA follows: TGCAGTGCGGGACAGGGGTACGAGCAGTACGTC.

The chain recombines TRBV27 with TRBJ2-3; maybe TRBD2 (5 bases). Germline assignment: CDR1 MNHEY and CDR2 SMNVEV (reference sequence). The CDR3 has 14 residues. Between the trimmed V and J ends, which lost 3 bases and 3 bases, there was a span of 10 bases. The CDR3 loop is CASSFNRGTDTQYF. CDR3 in DNA: TGTGCCAGCAGTTTCAATCGGGGTACAGATACGCAGTATTTT.

This clone came up a few times. The chain has TRBV21-1 and TRBJ1-4; the D call TRBD1 from the table was never checked on the DNA. TRBV21-1 is a known pseudogene. The CDR3 is 14 residues long. The CDR3 nucleotides are TGTGCCAGCATCTCGACAGGGGGATTTGAAAAACTGTTTTTT. Translating it yields CASISTGGFEKLFF.

A few counts support this clone. The chain links TRBV5-4 to TRBJ2-3, with D tentatively TRBD1 (6 bases). Germline V lookup: CDR1 SGHNT, CDR2 YYREEE (reference sequence). This CDR3 has 14 amino acids. With 9 bases removed from V and 2 bases from J, the gap between germline ends came to 16 bases. CDR3 in DNA: TGTGCCACCAGGGGTAGAGGTTACACAGATACGCAGTATTTT. It specifies CATRGRGYTDTQYF. Together with reference TRBV5-4 and TRBJ2-3, the CDR3 gives the full variable domain: ETGVTQSPTHLIKTRGQQVTLRCSSQSGHNTVSWYQQALGQGPQFIFQYYREEENGRGNFPPRFSGLQFPNYSSELNVNALELDDSALYLCATRGRGYTDTQYFGPGTRLTVL.

This clone was observed a handful of times. The J gene is TRBJ2-5, the V gene TRBV4-2, with 7 nucleotides matching TRBD1. Germline CDR1 is LGHNA and CDR2 is YNFKEQ. Losses at the gene ends were 1 base for V and 0 bases for J; bases not matched to a gene: 2. There are 15 residues in the CDR3. The DNA of the CDR3 is TGTGCCAGCAGCCAAGTAGGGGGCTACCAAGAGACCCAGTACTTC. This translates into CASSQVGGYQETQYF.

This clone has a handful of counts. The gene calls are TRBV25-1 and TRBJ2-7, with D perhaps TRBD1 (5 bases). Trimming took 5 bases from V and 6 from J, leaving 14 bases between them. Germline assignment: CDR1 MGHDK and CDR2 SYGVNS. There are 13 residues in the CDR3. CDR3 in DNA: TGTGCCAGCAGTTTCGCAGGGTCCGCCGAGCAGTACGTC. This codes for CASSFAGSAEQYV.

The chain couples TRBV7-3 to TRBJ2-3; no reliable D call. Looked up from germline, CDR1 is SGHTA and CDR2 is FQGTGA. The germline V and J ends were trimmed by 5 bases and 1 base, with 13 bases remaining between them. The length of the CDR3 is 15 residues. CDR3 region: CASSPTLSGTDTQYF. In DNA, the CDR3 is TGTGCCAGCAGCCCCACCCTCTCGGGCACAGATACGCAGTATTTT.

The V gene is TRBV5-4, the J gene TRBJ2-7, with D possibly TRBD2 on 6 matching bases. This CDR3 comprises 15 residues. Deletions cut 5 bases from V and 0 bases from J, with 15 bases between. Germline values: CDR1 SGHNT, CDR2 YYREEE (reference sequence). The CDR3: CASSQPGASSYEQYF. Here the CDR3 DNA reads TGTGCCAGCAGTCAACCGGGAGCCAGCTCCTACGAGCAGTACTTC.

The J gene is TRBJ1-1, the V gene TRBV11-3; the match to TRBD1 covers 7 bases. The CDR3 length is 15 residues. Germline CDR1 and CDR2: SGHNT and YENEEA. J was trimmed by 2 bases and V by 1 base; bases with no gene match: 4. DNA for the CDR3: TGTGCCAGCAGCTTAGGACAGGGACAAAACACTGAAGCTTTCTTT. This gives the protein CASSLGQGQNTEAFF. The full variable domain, its missing parts supplied by reference TRBV11-3 and TRBJ1-1, is EAGVVQSPRYKIIEKKQPVAFWCNPISGHNTLYWYLQNLGQGPELLIRYENEEAVDDSQLPKDRFSAERLKGVDSTLKIQPAELGDSAVYLCASSLGQGQNTEAFFGQGTRLTVV.